This TCR beta chain comes out of a study of memory CD4+ T cells and cytomegalovirus serostatus. The assay was immunoSEQ multiplex PCR, and TCRdb's table has in-frame clones only and misses some. The sample records over 40,000 clones, around 75% being singletons. The sort gate was single viable CD3+CD4+CD8-CD45RO+ cells for memory CD4+ T cells. The CDR3 length is 12 residues. Germline V lookup: CDR1 SGHTA, CDR2 FQGNSA. V gave up 0 bases and J gave up 10 bases, with 7 bases separating them. The rearrangement links TRBV7-2 to TRBJ2-1, with D unclear. The sequence came from an adult in good health and CMV-seronegative. Sequencing was performed on memory CD4+ T cells from blood. The CDR3 bases are TGTGCCAGCAGCTTAGCCGGGTACGAGCAGTTCTTC. It specifies CASSLAGYEQFF. The full variable domain, completed using reference TRBV7-2 and TRBJ2-1, is GAGVSQSPSNKVTEKGKDVELRCDPISGHTALYWYRQSLGQGLEFLIYFQGNSAPDKSGLPSDRFSAERTGGSVSTLTIQRTQQEDSAVYLCASSLAGYEQFFGPGTRLTVL.